The 13 T cell receptor beta chains below were found in one sample sequenced in a study of cytomegalovirus exposure and HLA in healthy donors (dated by TCRdb to the late 2010s). Library preparation used the immunoSEQ multiplex PCR assay. The multiplex PCR relied on a mix of 60 forward primers for TCR Vbeta segments and 13 reverse primers for TCR Jbeta segments. This is the immuneACCESS table as TCRdb keeps it, with only in-frame sequences that have V and J called. A part of the clones is gone; compared with another copy, unresolved V genes explain less than half, and the rest is unexplained. This sample gives 150,000 to 200,000 clones in total; under 75% of them show up just once. The ten largest clones add up to around 7% of the sample. The sequencing input was PBMCs. All receptors derive from a man in his forties in good health and CMV-seropositive.

This chain uses TRBV28 with TRBJ1-5; possibly TRBD1 for D (6 bases). The CDR3 covers 14 residues. Germline CDR1 MDHEN, CDR2 SYDVKM. The V gene lost 7 bases and the J gene lost 3 bases, with 13 bases spanning the gap. CDR3 loop: CASIRGQTNQPQHF. The DNA of the CDR3 is TGTGCCAGCATCCGAGGACAGACCAATCAGCCCCAGCATTTT.

The chain is built from TRBV5-4 and TRBJ2-5; D is possibly TRBD1 (8 bases). The CDR3 extends over 14 amino acids. V was shortened by 1 base and J by 5 bases, with 12 bases between the two germline ends. CDR1 is SGHNT and CDR2 is YYREEE in the germline V gene (reference sequence). DNA for the CDR3: TGTGCCAGCAGCTTGAAACAGGGGGGGGAGACCCAGTACTTC. It yields the protein CASSLKQGGETQYF.

The V and J genes are TRBV19 and TRBJ2-7; TRBD1 aligns across 10 bases. Germline CDR1 and CDR2: LNHDA and SQIVND (reference sequence). Trimming removed 6 bases from V and 1 base from J; junction bases left unmatched: 9. CDR3 size: 16 residues. The DNA for the CDR3 is TGTGCCAGTAGGCCCCAACCGGGACAGGGGTCCTACGAGCAGTACTTC. It yields the protein CASRPQPGQGSYEQYF.

This chain connects TRBV9 to TRBJ1-2, with TRBD1 matching over 7 bases. Germline trimming cut 1 base from V and 6 bases from J; bases unmatched to any gene: 6. CDR1 and CDR2 from the germline V gene are SGDLS and YYNGEE. There are 14 residues in the CDR3. The CDR3 loop reads CASSVSGQTDGYTF. The CDR3 region has the DNA TGTGCCAGCAGCGTATCGGGACAGACCGATGGCTACACCTTC.

This chain uses TRBV4-2 with TRBJ1-1, with unresolved D. Germline V gene data show CDR1 as LGHNA and CDR2 as YNFKEQ. Trimming removed 5 bases from V and 7 bases from J, with 11 bases in between. The CDR3 spans 12 residues. The DNA for the CDR3 is TGTGCCAGCAGCGAGAAACCATATGAAGCTTTCTTT. Translation: CASSEKPYEAFF.

The CDR3 loop is CASSLEGRTYGYTF. In DNA, the CDR3 is TGTGCCAGCAGCTTAGAGGGGAGGACCTATGGCTACACCTTC. This chain links TRBV7-8 with TRBJ1-2; TRBD1 might be the D (5 bases). The CDR3 consists of 14 residues. V shed 1 base and J shed 4 bases, with 10 bases lying between them. Germline CDR1 is SGHVS and CDR2 is FQNEAQ.

This chain connects TRBV6-5 to TRBJ2-7; 8 bases are shared with TRBD1. There are 14 residues in the CDR3. CDR1 MNHEY and CDR2 SVGAGI come from the germline V gene. V lost 5 bases to trimming and J lost 3 bases; unmatched junction nucleotides: 6. CDR3 nucleotides: TGTGCCAGCAGTGACCGACAGGGGCGCTACGAGCAGTACTTC. Encoded protein: CASSDRQGRYEQYF.

The chain links TRBV19 to TRBJ2-7; 7 bases agree with TRBD2. The V gene's germline CDR1 is LNHDA and CDR2 SQIVND (reference sequence). The CDR3 runs 13 residues. Germline trimming cut 10 bases from V and 1 base from J; bases unmatched to any gene: 7. Written as DNA, the CDR3 is TGTGCCACCTGGGGCGGGGGATCCTACGAGCAGTACTTC. Its translation is CATWGGGSYEQYF.

This sequence joins TRBV5-5 and TRBJ2-7; D may be TRBD1 (6 bases). The germline V gene encodes CDR1 SGHKS and CDR2 YYEKEE (reference sequence). The CDR3 has 14 amino acids. Trimming shortened V by 2 bases and J by 5 bases, and 14 bases separated the two germline ends. The CDR3 nucleotides are TGTGCCAGCAGCTTAGCACAGGGTGACGACGAGCAGTACTTC. It yields the protein CASSLAQGDDEQYF. Full variable domain (missing parts from reference TRBV5-5 and TRBJ2-7): DAGVTQSPTHLIKTRGQQVTLRCSPISGHKSVSWYQQVLGQGPQFIFQYYEKEERGRGNFPDRFSARQFPNYSSELNVNALLLGDSALYLCASSLAQGDDEQYFGPGTRLTVT.

This clone was observed once. The V call is TRBV7-2, the J call TRBJ1-4, with D hard to call. Germline CDR1 is SGHTA and CDR2 is FQGNSA. V was trimmed by 7 bases and J by 4 bases, leaving 16 bases between them. This CDR3 region has 15 residues. The CDR3 loop is CASNPGLTSNEKLFF. CDR3 in DNA: TGTGCCAGCAACCCCGGGTTAACAAGTAATGAAAAACTGTTTTTT.

The gene calls are TRBV19 and TRBJ1-2; D uncertain. Germline V gene sequence: CDR1 LNHDA, CDR2 SQIVND (reference sequence). The CDR3 consists of 13 residues. Trimming removed 7 bases at V and 4 bases at J, with 13 bases between. In DNA form, the CDR3 reads TGTGCCAGTAAAGAGAGGGCAGCCTATGGCTACACCTTC. This gives the protein CASKERAAYGYTF.

V gene TRBV7-2 combines with J gene TRBJ2-5; D is ambiguous. Deletions cut 1 base from V and 4 bases from J, with 7 bases between. The CDR3 runs 13 residues. Germline CDR1 and CDR2: SGHTA and FQGNSA. The CDR3 nucleotides are TGTGCCAGCAGCTTAGGTCGAGGAGAGACCCAGTACTTC. Translated, it gives CASSLGRGETQYF.

This chain connects TRBV19 to TRBJ2-5; 8 nucleotides line up with TRBD1. Trimming cost V 6 bases and J 3 bases; bases outside gene matches: 6. CDR3 length equals 14 residues. Germline assignment: CDR1 LNHDA and CDR2 SQIVND (reference sequence). The CDR3 bases are TGTGCCAGTAGAGAGGGGGGACAGGAAGAGACCCAGTACTTC. This codes for CASREGGQEETQYF.